This is a list of T cell receptor beta chains from one sample in a study of T cell changes during pregnancy in multiple sclerosis. Generated by immunoSEQ multiplex PCR, the TCRdb table keeps only in-frame clones and is missing some. The table includes fewer than 85,000 clones, 90% to 95% detected once. The sample in question was peripheral blood, obtained in the second trimester of pregnancy. The origin of the receptors is a female donor with multiple sclerosis, enrolled in a pregnancy study. Each CDR3 is given with its conserved first and last residue.

TRBV7-9 | CASSLGQNQETQYF
TRBV5-4 | CASSFEPDRIYGYTF
TRBV5-1 | CASRVGGGPSQTQYF
TRBV28 | CASSLTGGVHEKLFF
TRBV6-6 | CASRRTVNTEAFF
TRBV13 | CASSVGTSLEGETQYF
TRBV7-2 | CASSSGGRNTGELFF
TRBV11-3 | CASSLGGRGGHEQFF
TRBV29-1 | CSVVGGVRETQYF
TRBV7-9 | CASSSGGQGHSNQPQHF
TRBV11-2 | CASSLGTGDTGELFF
TRBV7-8 | CASSLYGRHLYEQYF
TRBV18 | CASSPIITGRTEAFF
TRBV4-1 | CASSQIPTGGAYEQYF
TRBV23-1 | CASSPPWGQGTEAFF
TRBV28 | CASSSPATGSYGYTF
TRBV27 | CANPGGQGLAGANVLTF
TRBV4-3 | CASSQDLGDTGLGYTF
TRBV19 | CASYRQGYEQYF
TRBV27 | CASSLSYPGVGVQETQYF
TRBV29-1 | CGTGGRSDTQYF
TRBV6-4 | CASGRESIDTQYF
TRBV5-1 | CASSFQGGRTEKLFF
TRBV2 | CASSEAGGGPYNEQFF
TRBV6-8 | CASSYLDRGRAVDTQYF
TRBV9 | CASSASGLSYNEQFF
TRBV5-6 | CASCPGGYNEQFF
TRBV27 | CASSPGTAEKLFF
TRBV12-1 | CASSFIAGSSYEQYF
TRBV7-3 | CASSPRGGSYNEQFF
TRBV2 | CASSRTPTYEQYF
TRBV6-5 | CASSYRREYGNEQFF
TRBV4-3 | CASSQETGLLSANYGYTF
TRBV4-3 | CASSHTGGANTEAFF
TRBV28 | CASSWTVSYEQYF
TRBV6-5 | CASSHSGSDYNEQFF
TRBV30 | CAWNAHGTGDQPQHF
TRBV28 | CASTKTGGQAQYF
TRBV11-3 | CASSARGNTGELFF
TRBV7-9 | CASSYGQGAGQPQHF
TRBV4-3 | CASSGVLNTEAFF
TRBV4-1 | CASRQTSGTRYEQYF
TRBV5-4 | CASSLDRWATTGELFF
TRBV15 | CATSTRQGSYEQYF
TRBV27 | CASSLSGLLNNEQFF